The rows below give T cell receptor beta chains drawn from one sample of a study of T cell changes during pregnancy in multiple sclerosis. The table came from immunoSEQ multiplex PCR; TCRdb's copy has only in-frame clones and leaves some out. The sample records approximately 43,000 clones, around 93% being singletons. The specimen comprised CD8+ T cells from peripheral blood mononuclear cells, sampled in the third trimester of pregnancy. These receptors were collected from a female donor with multiple sclerosis, enrolled in a pregnancy study. The CDR3 runs from the conserved cysteine through the conserved F or W. Fields, in order: clone size, V gene, J gene, D gene, CDR3 DNA, CDR3 protein. A D gene is named only where the DNA matches it firmly. Where a row states a size, it is once, few, many or the class of an expanded clone; other rows omit it.

size: -; V: TRBV19; J: TRBJ2-1; D: TRBD2; DNA: TGTGCCAGTAGTGTAGCGGGAGAGAGTGAGCAGTTCTTC; CDR3: CASSVAGESEQFF
size: -; V: TRBV5-6; J: TRBJ1-5; D: TRBD1; DNA: TGTGCCAGCAGCCCCGGGACAGGGGCGCAGCCCCAGCATTTT; CDR3: CASSPGTGAQPQHF
size: few; V: TRBV10-2; J: TRBJ1-1; D: -; DNA: TGCGCCAGCAGTTCAAACACTGAAGCTTTCTTT; CDR3: CASSSNTEAFF
size: once; V: TRBV7-9; J: TRBJ2-2; D: TRBD1; DNA: TGTGCCAGCAGCCCGAAGATGACAGGGAACGGTGGGGAGCTGTTTTTT; CDR3: CASSPKMTGNGGELFF
size: -; V: TRBV5-6; J: TRBJ2-3; D: -; DNA: TGTGCCAGCAGCTGGGGGGGGCAGGGTGAGGGGGGCACAGATACGCAGTATTTT; CDR3: CASSWGGQGEGGTDTQYF
size: -; V: TRBV28; J: TRBJ2-5; D: -; DNA: TGTGCCAGCAGTTTCAGAGTGGGGGGGCGAGAGACCCAGTACTTC; CDR3: CASSFRVGGRETQYF
size: -; V: TRBV19; J: TRBJ1-5; D: TRBD1; DNA: TGTGCCAGTAGTAGGGACAGGGGTGGCAATCAGCCCCAGCATTTT; CDR3: CASSRDRGGNQPQHF
size: -; V: TRBV27; J: TRBJ1-2; D: TRBD1; DNA: TGTGCCAGCAGTTTATCGACAGGGGGAGGCTACACCTTC; CDR3: CASSLSTGGGYTF
size: once; V: TRBV27; J: TRBJ2-1; D: -; DNA: TGTGCCAGCAGTTTATCGAGGCTTTACAATGAGCAGTTCTTC; CDR3: CASSLSRLYNEQFF
size: -; V: TRBV27; J: TRBJ1-1; D: -; DNA: TGTGCCAGCAGTTTGTGGAGGGTAGGCACTGAAGCTTTCTTT; CDR3: CASSLWRVGTEAFF
size: -; V: TRBV5-1; J: TRBJ2-4; D: TRBD2; DNA: TGCGCCAGCAGCTGGACTAGCGGTATGGACATTCAGTACTTC; CDR3: CASSWTSGMDIQYF
size: -; V: TRBV5-1; J: TRBJ2-1; D: TRBD2; DNA: TGCGCCAGCAGCTTGGAGACTAGCGTCCACAATGAGCAGTTCTTC; CDR3: CASSLETSVHNEQFF
size: -; V: TRBV19; J: TRBJ2-7; D: TRBD1; DNA: TGTGCCAGTAGTACGGACAGGGGGAGTTCCTACGAGCAGTACTTC; CDR3: CASSTDRGSSYEQYF